Presented here are 22 T cell receptor beta chains from one specimen sequenced in a study of T-cell memory formation after mild COVID-19. TCRdb called the 5' RACE reads again in MiXCR, with one record for every CDR3 protein. The sample shows 240,000 or so distinct CDR3 sequences, 8% to 9.5% of them seen only once. The sample was PBMCs or a T cell subset sorted from them (not recorded which). The receptor source for this set is a man aged 18 to 29 who had mild COVID-19 (a few samples of this study predate the infection). Cell type and time point are not known.

The chain carries TRBV10-3 and TRBJ2-2, with 11 bases that match TRBD1. The CDR3 consists of 15 residues. Germline V CDR1 and CDR2: ENHRY, SYGVKD. After removal of 6 bases from V and 7 bases from J, the junction contained 7 bases not matched to a gene. The CDR3 sequence: CAIREDRGQVGELFF. The CDR3 bases are TGTGCCATCAGAGAGGACAGGGGGCAGGTCGGGGAGCTGTTTTTT.

The rearrangement uses TRBV7-2 and TRBJ1-2; D is unclear. Germline CDR1 SGHTA, CDR2 FQGNSA. The CDR3 loop spans 15 amino acids. Trimming pared 1 base from V and 3 bases from J, leaving 12 bases between. The CDR3 bases are TGTGCCAGCAGCTTAGACCGGGCGCTTGACTATGGCTACACCTTC. Translating gives CASSLDRALDYGYTF.

This chain connects TRBV29-1 to TRBJ2-1, with 9 bases that match TRBD1. V lost 1 base, J lost 8 bases, and 6 bases stayed unmatched. The CDR3 is 14 residues long. CDR1 is SQVTM, CDR2 ANQGSEA, per germline. CDR3 sequence reads: CSVEVPGQGYEQFF. CDR3 in DNA: TGCAGCGTTGAAGTCCCGGGACAGGGCTATGAGCAGTTCTTC.

This clonotype was counted many times. The rearrangement joins TRBV6-4 to TRBJ2-1; TRBD2 matches at 11 bases. The germline V gene encodes CDR1 MRHNA and CDR2 SNTAGT. The length of the CDR3 is 14 residues. Trimming cost V 5 bases and J 9 bases; bases outside gene matches: 6. For the CDR3, the DNA is TGTGCCAGCAGTACTAGCGGGGGAATCAGTGAGCAGTTCTTC. It specifies CASSTSGGISEQFF.

This clonotype has ten or more counts. This rearrangement joins TRBV7-2 to TRBJ1-6; tentatively, D is TRBD1 (5 bases). The CDR3 extends over 13 amino acids. The ends were cut back, 5 bases at V and 8 bases at J, with 10 bases in the middle. Germline-derived CDR1 and CDR2 are SGHTA and FQGNSA. The CDR3 sequence is CASSGQLDSPLHF. The CDR3 DNA is TGTGCCAGCAGCGGACAATTAGATTCACCCCTCCACTTT.

This clonotype was counted only a few times. The CDR3, as DNA: TGTGCCAGCAGGACGACTAGTTCTGATGAGCAGTTCTTC. Translation gives CASRTTSSDEQFF. The rearrangement uses TRBV7-2 and TRBJ2-1; TRBD2 is a possible D gene (6 bases). The CDR3 is 13 residues long. The germline V gene encodes CDR1 SGHTA and CDR2 FQGNSA. Trimming removed 6 bases at V and 8 bases at J, with 14 bases between.

The chain joins TRBV4-3 to TRBJ1-6; TRBD1 matches 7 bases. Germline trimming cut 0 bases from V and 11 bases from J; bases unmatched to any gene: 13. The germline CDR1 and CDR2 sequences are LGHNA and YSLEER. The CDR3 is 17 amino acids. The CDR3 spells CASSQDEGRTGQTPLHF. For the CDR3, the DNA is TGCGCCAGCAGCCAAGATGAAGGAAGGACAGGACAAACACCCCTCCACTTT.

The chain has TRBV19 and TRBJ1-4, with a tentative D call TRBD1 (6 bases). The CDR3 contains 13 residues. CDR1 is LNHDA, CDR2 SQIVND, per germline (reference sequence). V lost 5 bases and J 6 bases, leaving 10 bases between the germline ends. Written as DNA, the CDR3 is TGTGCCAGTAGTTCCAGGGGAGATGAAAAACTGTTTTTT. This encodes CASSSRGDEKLFF.

This clonotype was counted ten times or more. The chain combines TRBV7-2 with TRBJ1-2; TRBD1 matches 8 bases. The germline V gene has CDR1 SGHTA and CDR2 FQGNSA. The CDR3 is made up of 15 amino acids. V was clipped by 1 base and J by 4 bases; unmatched bases: 5. CDR3 bases: TGTGCCAGCAGCTTAGGTGCGGGACAGGTCTATGGCTACACCTTC. It is translated as CASSLGAGQVYGYTF. The full variable domain, its missing parts supplied by reference TRBV7-2 and TRBJ1-2, is GAGVSQSPSNKVTEKGKDVELRCDPISGHTALYWYRQSLGQGLEFLIYFQGNSAPDKSGLPSDRFSAERTGGSVSTLTIQRTQQEDSAVYLCASSLGAGQVYGYTFGSGTRLTVV.

This sequence joins TRBV2 and TRBJ2-2; D may be TRBD2 (5 bases). Per the germline V gene, CDR1 is SNHLY and CDR2 is FYNNEI. Between the trimmed V and J ends, which lost 2 bases and 8 bases, there was a span of 9 bases. The CDR3 loop spans 13 amino acids. CDR3 DNA: TGTGCCAGCAGTGAACACGGGAAAGGGGAGCTGTTTTTT. Translation: CASSEHGKGELFF.

This clonotype was detected only a few times. The chain couples TRBV15 to TRBJ1-2, with a possible D match to TRBD1 (6 bases). The CDR3 runs 15 residues. The V gene's germline CDR1 is LNHNV and CDR2 YYDKDF (reference sequence). The V end lost 0 bases, the J end lost 5 bases, and 13 bases lay between the germline ends. CDR3 sequence: CATSRDSWGPYGYTF. In DNA form, the CDR3 reads TGTGCCACCAGCAGAGATTCTTGGGGGCCTTATGGCTACACCTTC.

The sample holds a few counts of this clonotype. The chain is built from TRBV7-2 and TRBJ2-5; 13 nucleotides line up with TRBD2. The germline CDR1 and CDR2 sequences are SGHTA and FQGNSA. V lost 1 base and J lost 7; bases outside the gene matches: 6. The CDR3 is 16 residues long. The CDR3 DNA sequence: TGTGCCAGCAGCTTAGTTTGGACTAGCGGGGGTGGGACCCAGTACTTC. Its translation is CASSLVWTSGGGTQYF.

This clonotype was seen more than once but under ten times. The CDR3 spells CASSFGRGNYGYTF. CDR3 in DNA: TGTGCCAGCAGTTTCGGCAGGGGAAACTATGGCTACACCTTC. The chain has TRBV12-3 or TRBV12-4 and TRBJ1-2, with D possibly matching TRBD1 (6 bases). The CDR3 spans 14 residues. Trimming left V 3 bases short and J 2 bases short, with 10 bases between.

The chain uses TRBV6-2 or TRBV6-3 and TRBJ2-3; D not certain. Germline V gives CDR1 MNHEY, CDR2 SVGEGT. Trimming removed 5 bases from V and 2 bases from J, with 8 bases in between. CDR3 length equals 13 residues. Here the CDR3 reads CASSQVVTDTQYF. The CDR3 DNA follows: TGTGCCAGCAGTCAGGTAGTCACAGATACGCAGTATTTT.

The chain employs TRBV7-2 and TRBJ1-3; TRBD1 aligns across 7 bases. Germline V CDR1 and CDR2: SGHTA, FQGNSA. The CDR3 has 15 residues. Trimming at V came to 5 bases and at J to 7 bases, leaving 11 bases not matched to a gene. The CDR3 loop is CASSPALDRVNTIYF. DNA for the CDR3: TGTGCCAGCAGCCCCGCTCTTGACAGGGTCAACACCATATATTTT.

The chain recombines TRBV5-1 with TRBJ2-3; tentative D call: TRBD2 (5 bases). Germline V lookup: CDR1 SGHRS, CDR2 YFSETQ. The CDR3 sequence is 15 residues long. The V end lost 2 bases, the J end lost 0 bases, and 10 bases lay between the germline ends. Here the CDR3 DNA reads TGCGCCAGCAGCTTACGGGGAGCTAGCACAGATACGCAGTATTTT. This encodes CASSLRGASTDTQYF.

This clonotype occurred many times. The chain recombines TRBV24-1 with TRBJ1-2, with D possibly being TRBD1 (6 bases). In germline, CDR1 is KGHDR, CDR2 SFDVKD. The length of the CDR3 is 14 residues. V was clipped by 6 bases and J by 8 bases, with 18 bases between them. This CDR3 is CATSLSGGEGGYTF. The CDR3, as DNA: TGTGCCACCAGTCTGTCCGGGGGCGAGGGCGGCTACACCTTC.

This sequence joins TRBV5-1 and TRBJ2-2; D might be TRBD1 (6 bases). V lost 4 bases and J 4 bases, leaving 17 bases between the germline ends. Germline CDR1 and CDR2: SGHRS and YFSETQ. The CDR3 covers 16 residues. The CDR3 region has the DNA TGCGCCAGCAGCCAGACAGGTTGGGAGACCACCGGGGAGCTGTTTTTT. Its translation: CASSQTGWETTGELFF.

This clonotype was observed many times. The V call is TRBV20-1, the J call TRBJ2-5; no clear D. This CDR3 is 12 amino acids long. The germline V gene has CDR1 DFQATT and CDR2 SNEGSKA (reference sequence). The ends were cut back, 4 bases at V and 1 base at J, with 7 bases in the middle. In DNA, the CDR3 is TGCAGTGCTACACAATCCCAAGAGACCCAGTACTTC. The encoded protein is CSATQSQETQYF.

J is TRBJ2-3 and V is TRBV25-1; TRBD2 agrees at 10 bases. The CDR3 spans 16 residues. CDR1 is MGHDK, CDR2 SYGVNS, per germline. Losses at the gene ends were 3 bases for V and 2 bases for J; bases not matched to a gene: 5. CDR3 amino acids: CASSDGLAEHTDTQYF. CDR3 coding DNA: TGTGCCAGCAGTGACGGACTAGCGGAACACACAGATACGCAGTATTTT.

J is TRBJ1-1 and V is TRBV10-3; 9 bases map to TRBD1. CDR1 is ENHRY and CDR2 is SYGVKD in the germline V gene. V trimming: 4 bases; J trimming: 1 base; junction bases outside the gene matches: 7. The CDR3 is 16 amino acids. The CDR3 spells CAISGGTGHSNTEAFF. The CDR3 DNA follows: TGTGCCATCAGTGGCGGGACAGGGCATTCGAACACTGAAGCTTTCTTT.

This clonotype was seen repeatedly, ten times or more. The V and J genes are TRBV20-1 and TRBJ1-1; tentative D call: TRBD1 (5 bases). This CDR3 contains 13 residues. Trimming cost V 1 base and J 5 bases, with 11 bases left between them. CDR1 and CDR2 from the germline V gene are DFQATT and SNEGSKA (reference sequence). The CDR3 DNA is TGCAGTGCTAGAGTGAACGAGGGGACTGAAGCTTTCTTT. The encoded protein is CSARVNEGTEAFF.